This T cell receptor beta chain comes out of a study of blood T cells in healthy people across ages. Study-level results: The long-lived group displayed more naive CD4+ cells, plus higher diversity, than the aged donors did. The authors considered diversity estimates from one million T cells to be underestimates. Possibly confounding the expanded clonotype changes was the fact that donor CMV status was unknown.

The total RNA that was extracted per sample amounted to at least 6 micrograms. With a J-beta primer mix and a sample-barcoded 5' primer, a second PCR ran roughly 7 to 11 cycles. TCRdb re-called the 5' RACE reads through MiXCR, storing one row per CDR3 protein. The sample holds 630,000 or so distinct CDR3 sequences; about 30% are singletons and the top ten take 15% to 19%. The CDR3 totals 14 residues. Germline loops: CDR1 SGHNT, CDR2 YYREEE (reference sequence). V shed 3 bases, J shed 11 bases, and the junction held 12 bases outside the gene matches. This clonotype has ten or more counts. No antigen is known for it.

This clonotype was obtained from a woman aged 80 or older in good health. The sequenced material came from blood. This chain uses TRBV5-4 with TRBJ2-5, with TRBD2 identical over 8 bases. The chain's CDR3 is CASSSGLDYNEQYF. The CDR3 bases are TGTGCCAGCAGCTCGGGACTAGACTACAATGAGCAGTACTTC.